These T cell receptor beta chains were read from a single sample in a study of chemoradiotherapy in HPV16-positive cancers. The table came from immunoSEQ multiplex PCR; TCRdb's copy has only in-frame clones and leaves some out. The profile covers approximately 13,000 clones, with roughly nine tenths appearing a single time and 3.5% to 4.5% taken by the ten largest. The sample consisted of tumor tissue, taken from a patient who underwent chemoradiotherapy. These receptors came from a human donor with HPV-associated anogenital cancer. Both conserved end residues are part of each CDR3.

j_gene,v_gene,CDR3aa
TRBJ1-1,TRBV7-3,CASSLTLNTEAFF
TRBJ2-1,TRBV6-5,CASREGPYNEQFF
TRBJ1-2,TRBV25-1,CASSEWTGYGYTF
TRBJ1-1,TRBV11-3,CASSSPGDTEAFF
TRBJ2-3,TRBV9,CASSVTRSTDTQYF
TRBJ2-7,TRBV30,CAFAGRYYEQYF
TRBJ2-5,TRBV18,CASSPRSGLQETQYF
TRBJ2-5,TRBV14,CASSPLAGAETQYF
TRBJ1-1,TRBV27,CASSPQEGFKLGTEAFF
TRBJ2-7,TRBV5-8,CASSGWTGDYEQYF
TRBJ1-1,TRBV5-1,CASSLWGIQGRNTEAFF
TRBJ1-2,TRBV18,CASSGQSYGYTF
TRBJ1-1,TRBV7-3,CASSNRAFTEAFF
TRBJ1-2,TRBV30,CAWEGGNNYGYTF
.,TRBV19,CASSIDGHIRRDEQYF
TRBJ1-2,TRBV10-2,CASRRDSYGYTF
TRBJ2-5,TRBV5-1,CASSLQGFQETQYF
TRBJ2-2,TRBV10-1,CASSKQGTNTGELFF
TRBJ2-5,TRBV29-1,CSGTVQETQYF
TRBJ2-1,TRBV5-1,CASSLIPGQHYNEQFF
TRBJ2-2,TRBV7-2,CASSPTRTGELFF
TRBJ2-5,TRBV4-1,CASSHYGGELQETQYF
TRBJ1-3,TRBV11-3,CASSLEGRGNTIYF
TRBJ2-3,TRBV2,CATSGLALTDTQYF
TRBJ1-2,TRBV6-5,CASSYWGQGSSGYTF
TRBJ2-3,TRBV4-2,CASSQDDSGGISGTVDTQYF
TRBJ1-4,TRBV19,CASKGGQGSEKLFF
TRBJ2-3,TRBV5-1,CASSPAISTDTQYF
TRBJ2-3,TRBV7-9,CASSLEGQGARDTQYF
TRBJ2-2,TRBV2,CASRQGNSGELFF
TRBJ2-7,TRBV11-2,CASSLGTTYEQYF
TRBJ1-1,TRBV7-9,CASSLAQGGYTEAFF
TRBJ1-3,TRBV19,CASMDYPSSGNTIYF
TRBJ2-1,TRBV7-9,CASTIAGVVYNEQFF
TRBJ2-7,TRBV14,CASGQGYYEQYF
TRBJ2-1,TRBV14,CASSQAVGRNEQFF
TRBJ2-1,TRBV13,CASSPQGARAGAGEQFF
TRBJ2-7,TRBV5-1,CATHGGEQYF
TRBJ2-5,TRBV7-9,CASSLDLEEGTQYF
TRBJ1-3,TRBV7-2,CASSNNRVNTIYF
TRBJ1-5,TRBV5-8,CASRSRTAPRWINQPQHF
TRBJ2-1,TRBV7-2,CASSLVADEQFF
TRBJ1-1,TRBV12-5,CASGKSHDLAGTEAFF
TRBJ1-4,TRBV6-5,CASSYATGTVEKLFF
TRBJ2-1,TRBV6-6,CASSYSRDRNEQFF
TRBJ2-1,TRBV5-1,CASSPLAFNNEQFF
TRBJ2-1,TRBV7-8,CASQEQLRGEQFF